This TCR beta chain was sequenced during a study of cytomegalovirus exposure and HLA in healthy donors. Points from the study as a whole: According to an earlier analysis, most TCR beta V segments yielded productive rearrangements about 87% or about 30% of the time.

Only a few counts were recorded for this clone. The antigen is unknown. Between the trimmed V and J ends, which lost 4 bases and 3 bases, there was a span of 9 bases. Germline V gives CDR1 WSHSY, CDR2 SAAADI. The CDR3 extends over 13 amino acids. PCR amplification relied on 60 Vbeta primers (plus 13 Jbeta primers). Produced via immunoSEQ multiplex PCR; TCRdb's table is partial and in-frame only. The sample has approximately 70,000 clones, approximately 71% seen once. The chain combines TRBV10-2 with TRBJ1-2; D is uncertain. This TCR came from a man in his sixties in good health and CMV-seropositive. Material for sequencing was PBMCs. Here the CDR3 DNA reads TGCGCCAGCAGTGGAACCGGGGACTATGGCTACACCTTC. As protein: CASSGTGDYGYTF.